The clone carrying this T cell receptor beta chain showed up many times. Its antigen is undetermined. The data are from a study of CD8 T cells in ankylosing spondylitis. TCRdb recomputed calls from the 5' RACE reads with MiXCR, one row per CDR3 protein. This table has hundreds of thousands of distinct CDR3 sequences, 8.2% appearing once. J was trimmed by 4 bases and V by 5 bases; bases with no gene match: 10. Germline-derived CDR1 and CDR2 are SGHTA and FQGNSA. CDR3 length: 16 residues. Study-level findings and limits: Typical of ankylosing spondylitis blood, it appeared, was a TCR beta motif of under 10 highly homologous variants. Several of the motif variants were reported before in synovial fluid and blood from reactive arthritis.

V usage is TRBV7-2 and J usage is TRBJ2-3; 9 positions match TRBD1. The sequenced sample was blood, either unsorted or a sorted T cell fraction (not recorded which). This clonotype was sampled from a female donor with ankylosing spondylitis or in good health (not recorded which). The CDR3 DNA sequence: TGTGCCAGCAGCCGGCGGACAGGGGAGGTCGCAGATACGCAGTATTTT. Translating gives CASSRRTGEVADTQYF.